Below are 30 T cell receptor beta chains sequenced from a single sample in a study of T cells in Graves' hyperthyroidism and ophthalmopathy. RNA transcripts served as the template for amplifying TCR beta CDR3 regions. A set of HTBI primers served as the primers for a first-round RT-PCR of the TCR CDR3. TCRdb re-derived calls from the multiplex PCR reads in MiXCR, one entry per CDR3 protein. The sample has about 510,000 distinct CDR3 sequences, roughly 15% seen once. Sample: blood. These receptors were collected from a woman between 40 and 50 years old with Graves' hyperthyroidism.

The CDR3 DNA reads as TGTGCCAGTAGTTTTTACTATGGCTACACCTTC. This encodes CASSFYYGYTF. The rearrangement joins TRBV19 to TRBJ1-2; D is unclear. The V gene lost 5 bases and the J gene lost 3 bases, with 4 bases spanning the gap. The CDR3 length is 11 residues. CDR1 LNHDA and CDR2 SQIVND come from the germline V gene (reference sequence).

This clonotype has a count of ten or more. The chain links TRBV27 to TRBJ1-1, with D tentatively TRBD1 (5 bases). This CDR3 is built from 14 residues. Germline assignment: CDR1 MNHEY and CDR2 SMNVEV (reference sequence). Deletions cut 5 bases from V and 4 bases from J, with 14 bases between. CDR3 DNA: TGTGCCAGCAGTCCGCCGGGGGTGAGCACTGAAGCTTTCTTT. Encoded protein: CASSPPGVSTEAFF.

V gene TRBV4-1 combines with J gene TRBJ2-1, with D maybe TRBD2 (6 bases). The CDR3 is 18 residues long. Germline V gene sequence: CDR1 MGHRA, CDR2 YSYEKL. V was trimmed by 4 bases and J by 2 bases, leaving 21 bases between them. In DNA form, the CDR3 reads TGCGCCAGCAGCCCCAATCCTTATAGCGGAACCCCCTACAATGAGCAGTTCTTC. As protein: CASSPNPYSGTPYNEQFF.

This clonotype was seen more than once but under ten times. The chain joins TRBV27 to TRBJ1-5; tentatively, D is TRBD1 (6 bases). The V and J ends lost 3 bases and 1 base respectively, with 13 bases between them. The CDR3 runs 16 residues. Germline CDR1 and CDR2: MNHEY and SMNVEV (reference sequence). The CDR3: CASSLGGHLSNQPQHF. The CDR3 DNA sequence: TGTGCCAGCAGTTTGGGGGGACACCTGAGCAATCAGCCCCAGCATTTT.

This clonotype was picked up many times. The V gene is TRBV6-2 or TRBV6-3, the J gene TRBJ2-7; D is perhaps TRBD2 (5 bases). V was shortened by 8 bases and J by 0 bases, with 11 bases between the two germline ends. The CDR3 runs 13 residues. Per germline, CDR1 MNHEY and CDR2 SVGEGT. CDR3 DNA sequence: TGTGCCAGCCAAGAGGGTTCCTCCTACGAGCAGTACTTC. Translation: CASQEGSSYEQYF.

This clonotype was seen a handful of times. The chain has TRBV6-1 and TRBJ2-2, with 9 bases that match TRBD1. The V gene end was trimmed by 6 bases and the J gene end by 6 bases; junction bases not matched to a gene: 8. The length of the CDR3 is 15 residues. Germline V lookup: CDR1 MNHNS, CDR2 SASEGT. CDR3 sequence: CASSLLGQGPGELFF. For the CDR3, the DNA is TGTGCCAGCAGCCTACTAGGACAGGGGCCCGGGGAGCTGTTTTTT.

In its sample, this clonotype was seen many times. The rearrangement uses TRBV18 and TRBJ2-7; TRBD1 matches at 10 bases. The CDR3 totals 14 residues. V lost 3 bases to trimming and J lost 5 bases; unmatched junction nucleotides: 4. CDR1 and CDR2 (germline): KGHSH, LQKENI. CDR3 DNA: TGTGCCAGCTCACCCGGGACAGGGGATCACGAGCAGTACTTC. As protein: CASSPGTGDHEQYF.

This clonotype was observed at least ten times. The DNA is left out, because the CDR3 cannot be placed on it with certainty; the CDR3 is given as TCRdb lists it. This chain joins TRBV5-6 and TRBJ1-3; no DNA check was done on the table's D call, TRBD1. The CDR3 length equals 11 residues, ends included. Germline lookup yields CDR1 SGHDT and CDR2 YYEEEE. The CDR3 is CASSVGTGAYF.

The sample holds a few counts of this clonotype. The CDR3 is CSVLALISYNEQFF. The CDR3 nucleotides are TGCAGCGTCCTAGCGTTAATCTCCTACAATGAGCAGTTCTTC. J is TRBJ2-1 and V is TRBV29-1; D may be TRBD2 (6 bases). The CDR3 spans 14 residues. V dropped 6 bases and J dropped 0 bases, with 12 bases sitting between them. The V gene's germline CDR1 is SQVTM and CDR2 ANQGSEA.

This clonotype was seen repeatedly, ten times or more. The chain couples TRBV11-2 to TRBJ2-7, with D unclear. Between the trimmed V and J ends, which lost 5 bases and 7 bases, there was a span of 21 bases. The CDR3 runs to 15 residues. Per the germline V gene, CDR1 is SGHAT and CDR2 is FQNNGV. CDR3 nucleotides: TGTGCCAGCAGCATACTAAGCGAAACCTACTCTGAGCAGTACTTC. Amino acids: CASSILSETYSEQYF.

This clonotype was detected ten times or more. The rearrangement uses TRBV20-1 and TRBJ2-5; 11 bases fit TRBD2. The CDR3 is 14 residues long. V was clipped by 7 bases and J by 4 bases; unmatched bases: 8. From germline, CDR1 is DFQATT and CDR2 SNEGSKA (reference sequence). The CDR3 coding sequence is TGCAGTGTCACTAGCGGGAGTGGTGTAGAGACCCAGTACTTC. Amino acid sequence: CSVTSGSGVETQYF.

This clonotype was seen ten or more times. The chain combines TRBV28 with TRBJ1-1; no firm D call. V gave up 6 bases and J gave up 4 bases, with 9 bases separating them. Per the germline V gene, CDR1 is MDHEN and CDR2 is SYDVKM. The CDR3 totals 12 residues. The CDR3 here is CASSPDITEAFF. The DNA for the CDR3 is TGTGCCAGCAGCCCTGACATCACTGAAGCTTTCTTT.

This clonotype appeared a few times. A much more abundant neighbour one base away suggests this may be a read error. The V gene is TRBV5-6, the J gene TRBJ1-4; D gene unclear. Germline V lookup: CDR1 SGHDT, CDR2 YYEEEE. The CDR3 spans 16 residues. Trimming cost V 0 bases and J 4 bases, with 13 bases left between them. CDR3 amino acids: CASSLGPGSGNEKLFF. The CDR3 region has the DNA TGTGCCAGCAGCTTGGGTCCAGGATCGGGTAATGAAAAACTGTTTTTT.

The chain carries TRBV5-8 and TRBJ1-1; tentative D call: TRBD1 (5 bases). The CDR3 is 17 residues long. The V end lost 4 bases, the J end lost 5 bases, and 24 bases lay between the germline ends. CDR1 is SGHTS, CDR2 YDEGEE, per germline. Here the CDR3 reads CASSGGFFGTDETEAFF. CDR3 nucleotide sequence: TGTGCCAGCAGCGGGGGGTTTTTTGGGACCGATGAAACTGAAGCTTTCTTT.

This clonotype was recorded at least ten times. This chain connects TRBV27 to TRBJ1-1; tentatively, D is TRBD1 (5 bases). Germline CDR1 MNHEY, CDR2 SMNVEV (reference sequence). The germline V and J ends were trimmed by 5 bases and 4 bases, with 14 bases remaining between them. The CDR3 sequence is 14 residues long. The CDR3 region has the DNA TGTGCCAGCAGTGCGCGTTGGGGGGTCACTGAAGCTTTCTTT. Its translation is CASSARWGVTEAFF.

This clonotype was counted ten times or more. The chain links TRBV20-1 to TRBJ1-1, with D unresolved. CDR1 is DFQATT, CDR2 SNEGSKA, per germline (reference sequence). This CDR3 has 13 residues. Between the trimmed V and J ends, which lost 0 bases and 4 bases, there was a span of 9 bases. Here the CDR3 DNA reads TGCAGTGCTAGAGATCGCTTGGGCACTGAAGCTTTCTTT. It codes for CSARDRLGTEAFF.

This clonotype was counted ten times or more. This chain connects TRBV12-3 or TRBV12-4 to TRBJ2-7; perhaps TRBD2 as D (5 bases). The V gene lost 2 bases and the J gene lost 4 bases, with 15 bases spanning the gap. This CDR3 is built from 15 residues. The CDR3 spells CASSLLGSGQYEQYF. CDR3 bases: TGTGCCAGCAGTTTATTAGGGAGTGGGCAATACGAGCAGTACTTC.

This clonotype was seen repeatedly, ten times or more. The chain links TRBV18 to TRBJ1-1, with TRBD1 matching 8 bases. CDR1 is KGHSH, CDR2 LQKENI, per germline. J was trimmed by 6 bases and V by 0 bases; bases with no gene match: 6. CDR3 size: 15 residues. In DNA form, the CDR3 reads TGTGCCAGCTCACCACCTGACAGGGGTGTCGCTGAAGCTTTCTTT. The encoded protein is CASSPPDRGVAEAFF. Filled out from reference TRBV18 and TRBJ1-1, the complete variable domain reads NAGVMQNPRHLVRRRGQEARLRCSPMKGHSHVYWYRQLPEEGLKFMVYLQKENIIDESGMPKERFSAEFPKEGPSILRIQQVVRGDSAAYFCASSPPDRGVAEAFFGQGTRLTVV.

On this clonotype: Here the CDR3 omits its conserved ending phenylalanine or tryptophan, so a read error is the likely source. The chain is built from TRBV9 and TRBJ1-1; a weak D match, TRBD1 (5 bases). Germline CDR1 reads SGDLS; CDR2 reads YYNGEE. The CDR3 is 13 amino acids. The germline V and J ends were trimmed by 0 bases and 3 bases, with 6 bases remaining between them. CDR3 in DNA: TGTGCCAGCAGCGTAGGAGGGGACACTGAAGCTTTCCTT. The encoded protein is CASSVGGDTEAFL.

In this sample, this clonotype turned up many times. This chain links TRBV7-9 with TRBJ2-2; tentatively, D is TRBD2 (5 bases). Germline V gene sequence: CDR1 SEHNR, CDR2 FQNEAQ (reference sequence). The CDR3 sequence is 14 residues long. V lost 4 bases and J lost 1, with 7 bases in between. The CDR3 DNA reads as TGTGCCAGCAGCTATGCGGGGAACACCGGGGAGCTGTTTTTT. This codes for CASSYAGNTGELFF.

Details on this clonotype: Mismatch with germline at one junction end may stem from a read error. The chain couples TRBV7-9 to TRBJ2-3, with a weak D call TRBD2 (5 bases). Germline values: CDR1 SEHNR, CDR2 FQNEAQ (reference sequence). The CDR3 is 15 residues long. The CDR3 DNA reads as TGTGCCAGCAGCCTAGCTCTAGTGTCCGCAGATACGCAGTATTTT. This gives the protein CASSLALVSADTQYF.

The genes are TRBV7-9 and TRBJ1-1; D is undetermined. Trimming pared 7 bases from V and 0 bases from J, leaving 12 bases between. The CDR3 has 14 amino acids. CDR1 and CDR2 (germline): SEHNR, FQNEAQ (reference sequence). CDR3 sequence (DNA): TGTGCCAGCACCATGGGAGACCTGAACACTGAAGCTTTCTTT. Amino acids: CASTMGDLNTEAFF.

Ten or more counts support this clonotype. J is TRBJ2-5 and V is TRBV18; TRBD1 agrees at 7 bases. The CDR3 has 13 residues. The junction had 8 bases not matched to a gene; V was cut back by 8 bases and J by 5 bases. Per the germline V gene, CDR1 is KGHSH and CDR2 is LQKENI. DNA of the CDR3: TGTGCCAGCGTACAAACAGGGGTCGAGACCCAGTACTTC. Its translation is CASVQTGVETQYF. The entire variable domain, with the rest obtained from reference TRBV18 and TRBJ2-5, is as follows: NAGVMQNPRHLVRRRGQEARLRCSPMKGHSHVYWYRQLPEEGLKFMVYLQKENIIDESGMPKERFSAEFPKEGPSILRIQQVVRGDSAAYFCASVQTGVETQYFGPGTRLLVL.

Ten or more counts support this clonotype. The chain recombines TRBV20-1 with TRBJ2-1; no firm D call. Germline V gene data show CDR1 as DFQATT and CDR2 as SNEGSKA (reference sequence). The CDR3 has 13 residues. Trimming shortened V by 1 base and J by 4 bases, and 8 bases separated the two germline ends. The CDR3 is CSARGLGYNEQFF. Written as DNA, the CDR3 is TGCAGTGCTAGAGGGCTAGGTTACAATGAGCAGTTCTTC.

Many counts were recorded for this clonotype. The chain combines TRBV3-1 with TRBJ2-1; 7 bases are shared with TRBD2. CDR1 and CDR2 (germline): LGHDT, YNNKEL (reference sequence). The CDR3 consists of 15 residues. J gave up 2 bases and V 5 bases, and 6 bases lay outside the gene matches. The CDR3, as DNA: TGTGCCAGCAGCTCATCTAGCGGCGCCTACAATGAGCAGTTCTTC. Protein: CASSSSSGAYNEQFF.

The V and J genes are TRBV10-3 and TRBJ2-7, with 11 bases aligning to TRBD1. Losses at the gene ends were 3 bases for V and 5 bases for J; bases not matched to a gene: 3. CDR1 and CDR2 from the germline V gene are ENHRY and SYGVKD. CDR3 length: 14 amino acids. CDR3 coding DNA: TGTGCCATCAGTGATTGGGACAGGGGGAACGAGCAGTACTTC. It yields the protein CAISDWDRGNEQYF.

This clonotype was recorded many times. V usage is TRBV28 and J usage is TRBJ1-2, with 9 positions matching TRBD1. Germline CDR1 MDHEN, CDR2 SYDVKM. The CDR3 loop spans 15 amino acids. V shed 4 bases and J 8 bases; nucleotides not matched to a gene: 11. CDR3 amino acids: CASSSPGQGNQGYTF. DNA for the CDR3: TGTGCCAGCAGTTCCCCGGGACAGGGTAACCAAGGCTACACCTTC.

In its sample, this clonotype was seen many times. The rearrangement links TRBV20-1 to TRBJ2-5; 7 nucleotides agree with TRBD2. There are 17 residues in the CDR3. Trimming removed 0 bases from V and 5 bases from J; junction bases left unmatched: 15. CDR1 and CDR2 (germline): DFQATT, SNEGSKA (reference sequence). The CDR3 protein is CSARDQEEGGPWETQYF. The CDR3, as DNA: TGCAGTGCTAGAGATCAAGAGGAGGGAGGGCCCTGGGAGACCCAGTACTTC.

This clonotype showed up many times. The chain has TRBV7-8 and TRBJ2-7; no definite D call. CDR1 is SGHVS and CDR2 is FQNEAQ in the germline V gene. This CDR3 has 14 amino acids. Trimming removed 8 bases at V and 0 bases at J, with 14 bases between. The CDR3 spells CASGLDTYSYEQYF. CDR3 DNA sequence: TGTGCCAGCGGTTTAGACACGTACTCCTACGAGCAGTACTTC.

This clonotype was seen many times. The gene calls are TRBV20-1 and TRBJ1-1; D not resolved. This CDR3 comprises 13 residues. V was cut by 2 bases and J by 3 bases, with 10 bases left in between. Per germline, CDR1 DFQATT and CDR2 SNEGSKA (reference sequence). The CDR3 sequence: CSARRELDTEAFF. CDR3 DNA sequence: TGCAGTGCTAGACGGGAGTTGGACACTGAAGCTTTCTTT.